A selection of T cell receptor beta chains follows, all from one sample in a study of blood T cell repertoires in COVID-19. Sequencing used immunoSEQ multiplex PCR; TCRdb keeps in-frame clones, though not all of them. This repertoire shows 250,000 to 350,000 clones, around four fifths found once; its top ten account for around 3.9%. Input material: peripheral blood. These receptors were obtained from a woman aged 45-59 years with active or convalescent COVID-19. The CDR3 runs from the conserved cysteine through the conserved F or W. D genes are given only for firm matches. Size values are once, few and many counts, or a class for expanded clones, and some rows have none.

clone_size: NA; v_call: TRBV5-1; j_call: TRBJ2-1; d_call: NA; cdr3_aa: CASSLAGIAFEQFF; cdr3_nt: TGCGCCAGCAGTTTGGCGGGAATTGCGTTTGAGCAGTTCTTC
clone_size: few; v_call: TRBV28; j_call: TRBJ1-3; d_call: NA; cdr3_aa: CASKFPGGNTIYF; cdr3_nt: TGTGCCAGCAAATTCCCCGGGGGAAACACCATATATTTT
clone_size: NA; v_call: TRBV7-2; j_call: TRBJ2-3; d_call: TRBD1; cdr3_aa: CASSVQAGQGSTDTQYF; cdr3_nt: TGTGCCAGCAGCGTACAGGCGGGACAGGGGTCCACAGATACGCAGTATTTT
clone_size: once; v_call: TRBV28; j_call: TRBJ1-1; d_call: NA; cdr3_aa: CASTRGNTEAFF; cdr3_nt: TGTGCCAGCACCCGGGGGAACACTGAAGCTTTCTTT
clone_size: NA; v_call: TRBV11-2; j_call: TRBJ2-5; d_call: NA; cdr3_aa: CASSLGGDETQYF; cdr3_nt: TGTGCCAGCAGCTTAGGCGGAGACGAGACCCAGTACTTC
clone_size: NA; v_call: TRBV18; j_call: TRBJ2-7; d_call: NA; cdr3_aa: CASSPSSYEQYF; cdr3_nt: TGTGCCAGCTCCCCGAGCTCCTACGAGCAGTACTTC
clone_size: NA; v_call: TRBV5-1; j_call: TRBJ1-4; d_call: NA; cdr3_aa: CASRVGQTANEKLFF; cdr3_nt: TGCGCCAGCAGGGTAGGACAAACGGCTAATGAAAAACTGTTTTTT
clone_size: NA; v_call: TRBV27; j_call: TRBJ1-4; d_call: TRBD1; cdr3_aa: CASRDRGVREKLFF; cdr3_nt: TGTGCCAGCAGAGACAGGGGGGTGCGTGAAAAACTGTTTTTT
clone_size: NA; v_call: TRBV7-9; j_call: TRBJ2-5; d_call: NA; cdr3_aa: CASSSPRLGRRQETQYF; cdr3_nt: TGTGCCAGCAGCTCGCCACGACTAGGCCGCAGACAAGAGACCCAGTACTTC
clone_size: NA; v_call: TRBV3-1/TRBV3-2; j_call: TRBJ2-7; d_call: TRBD2; cdr3_aa: CASSQALAAAYEQYF; cdr3_nt: TGTGCCAGCAGCCAAGCCCTAGCGGCGGCCTACGAGCAGTACTTC
clone_size: once; v_call: TRBV21-1; j_call: TRBJ2-6; d_call: NA; cdr3_aa: CASSKFTGRGSGANVLTF; cdr3_nt: TGTGCCAGCAGCAAATTCACTGGGAGGGGCTCTGGGGCCAACGTCCTGACTTTC
clone_size: NA; v_call: TRBV29-1; j_call: TRBJ2-5; d_call: TRBD1; cdr3_aa: CSGTGGLRETQYF; cdr3_nt: TGCAGCGGGACAGGGGGCTTAAGAGAGACCCAGTACTTC
clone_size: NA; v_call: TRBV13; j_call: TRBJ2-1; d_call: TRBD2; cdr3_aa: CASSFLAGEGDEQFF; cdr3_nt: TGTGCCAGCAGCTTTCTGGCGGGAGAAGGAGATGAGCAGTTCTTC
clone_size: NA; v_call: TRBV5-4; j_call: TRBJ2-3; d_call: NA; cdr3_aa: CASSPGVATDTQYF; cdr3_nt: TGTGCCAGCAGCCCCGGGGTAGCTACAGATACGCAGTATTTT
clone_size: NA; v_call: TRBV28; j_call: TRBJ1-3; d_call: TRBD1; cdr3_aa: CASSLFKGAVGNTIYF; cdr3_nt: TGTGCCAGCAGTTTATTCAAGGGGGCGGTAGGAAACACCATATATTTT
clone_size: NA; v_call: TRBV6-5; j_call: TRBJ2-1; d_call: TRBD2; cdr3_aa: CASSYQREVAEQFF; cdr3_nt: TGTGCCAGCAGTTATCAGCGGGAGGTTGCTGAGCAGTTCTTC
clone_size: NA; v_call: TRBV28; j_call: TRBJ1-2; d_call: NA; cdr3_aa: CASSLTGLNYGYTF; cdr3_nt: TGTGCCAGCAGTTTAACAGGTTTAAACTATGGCTACACCTTC
clone_size: NA; v_call: TRBV6-6; j_call: TRBJ2-1; d_call: TRBD2; cdr3_aa: CASSPSGMQFF; cdr3_nt: TGTGCCAGCAGTCCGAGCGGGATGCAGTTCTTC
clone_size: NA; v_call: TRBV19; j_call: TRBJ2-4; d_call: TRBD2; cdr3_aa: CASSTSGRRGIAKNIQYF; cdr3_nt: TGTGCCAGTAGTACGAGCGGGAGGAGGGGGATAGCCAAAAACATTCAGTACTTC
clone_size: NA; v_call: TRBV11-2; j_call: TRBJ2-1; d_call: TRBD2; cdr3_aa: CASSFLPAGGDNEQFF; cdr3_nt: TGTGCCAGCAGCTTCCTCCCAGCGGGAGGTGACAATGAGCAGTTCTTC
clone_size: NA; v_call: TRBV7-9; j_call: TRBJ1-2; d_call: NA; cdr3_aa: CASSPGWRAGANYGYTF; cdr3_nt: TGTGCCAGCAGCCCCGGGTGGAGGGCGGGAGCTAACTATGGCTACACCTTC
clone_size: NA; v_call: TRBV7-9; j_call: TRBJ2-1; d_call: TRBD2; cdr3_aa: CASSLGTSGNEQFF; cdr3_nt: TGTGCCAGCAGCTTGGGGACTAGCGGCAATGAGCAGTTCTTC
clone_size: NA; v_call: TRBV19; j_call: TRBJ1-3; d_call: NA; cdr3_aa: CASSIESSSGNTIYF; cdr3_nt: TGTGCCAGTAGTATAGAGTCGAGCTCTGGAAACACCATATATTTT
clone_size: few; v_call: TRBV11-3; j_call: TRBJ2-1; d_call: NA; cdr3_aa: CASSLGPAQSYNEQFF; cdr3_nt: TGTGCCAGCAGCTTGGGGCCGGCCCAGTCCTACAATGAGCAGTTCTTC
clone_size: NA; v_call: TRBV5-1; j_call: TRBJ2-7; d_call: TRBD2; cdr3_aa: CASSLEGLGPSEQYF; cdr3_nt: TGCGCCAGCAGCTTGGAGGGACTAGGGCCTAGCGAGCAGTACTTC
clone_size: NA; v_call: TRBV6-5; j_call: TRBJ2-5; d_call: TRBD2; cdr3_aa: CASTAVLAGAETQYF; cdr3_nt: TGTGCCAGCACGGCGGTGCTAGCGGGAGCAGAGACCCAGTACTTC
clone_size: NA; v_call: TRBV15; j_call: TRBJ2-2; d_call: NA; cdr3_aa: CATSRPVTTGELFF; cdr3_nt: TGTGCCACCAGCAGACCAGTAACCACCGGGGAGCTGTTTTTT
clone_size: NA; v_call: TRBV29-1; j_call: TRBJ1-1; d_call: NA; cdr3_aa: CSVGGGNTEAFF; cdr3_nt: TGCAGCGTCGGGGGGGGAAACACTGAAGCTTTCTTT
clone_size: NA; v_call: TRBV12-5; j_call: TRBJ2-3; d_call: NA; cdr3_aa: CASGVQSTDTQYF; cdr3_nt: TGTGCTAGTGGTGTACAGAGCACAGATACGCAGTATTTT
clone_size: NA; v_call: TRBV28; j_call: TRBJ2-5; d_call: NA; cdr3_aa: CASSPGPSQETQYF; cdr3_nt: TGTGCCAGCAGTCCCGGTCCGAGTCAAGAGACCCAGTACTTC
clone_size: once; v_call: TRBV5-1; j_call: TRBJ2-2; d_call: NA; cdr3_aa: CASSLQGGGTGELFF; cdr3_nt: TGCGCCAGCAGCCTACAGGGTGGGGGCACCGGGGAGCTGTTTTTT
clone_size: NA; v_call: TRBV12-3/TRBV12-4; j_call: TRBJ1-1; d_call: NA; cdr3_aa: CASSFTSAEAFF; cdr3_nt: TGTGCCAGCAGTTTTACTAGCGCTGAAGCTTTCTTT
clone_size: NA; v_call: TRBV3-1/TRBV3-2; j_call: TRBJ1-1; d_call: NA; cdr3_aa: CASSQSRGGGTEAFF; cdr3_nt: TGTGCCAGCAGCCAATCCCGGGGGGGAGGGACTGAAGCTTTCTTT
clone_size: few; v_call: TRBV29-1; j_call: TRBJ1-2; d_call: NA; cdr3_aa: CSVEPVQDYGYTF; cdr3_nt: TGCAGCGTTGAGCCGGTCCAGGACTATGGCTACACCTTC
clone_size: NA; v_call: TRBV7-6; j_call: TRBJ2-2; d_call: NA; cdr3_aa: CASRGTRTGELFF; cdr3_nt: TGTGCCAGCCGCGGGACTCGCACCGGGGAGCTGTTTTTT